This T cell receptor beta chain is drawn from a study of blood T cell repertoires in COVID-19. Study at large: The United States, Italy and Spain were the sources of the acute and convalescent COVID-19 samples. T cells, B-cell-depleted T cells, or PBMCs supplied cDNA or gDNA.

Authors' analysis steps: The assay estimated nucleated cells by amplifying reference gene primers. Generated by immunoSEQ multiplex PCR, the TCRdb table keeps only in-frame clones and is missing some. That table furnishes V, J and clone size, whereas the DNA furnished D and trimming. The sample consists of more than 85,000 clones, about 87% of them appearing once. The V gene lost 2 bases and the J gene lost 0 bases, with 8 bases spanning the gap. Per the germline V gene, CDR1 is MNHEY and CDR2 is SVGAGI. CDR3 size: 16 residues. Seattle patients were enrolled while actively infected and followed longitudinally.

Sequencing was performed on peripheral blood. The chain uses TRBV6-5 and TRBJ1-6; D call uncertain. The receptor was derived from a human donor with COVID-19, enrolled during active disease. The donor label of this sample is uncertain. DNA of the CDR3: TGTGCCAGCAGTTACGAGGGTAGCTCCTATAATTCACCCCTCCACTTT. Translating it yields CASSYEGSSYNSPLHF.